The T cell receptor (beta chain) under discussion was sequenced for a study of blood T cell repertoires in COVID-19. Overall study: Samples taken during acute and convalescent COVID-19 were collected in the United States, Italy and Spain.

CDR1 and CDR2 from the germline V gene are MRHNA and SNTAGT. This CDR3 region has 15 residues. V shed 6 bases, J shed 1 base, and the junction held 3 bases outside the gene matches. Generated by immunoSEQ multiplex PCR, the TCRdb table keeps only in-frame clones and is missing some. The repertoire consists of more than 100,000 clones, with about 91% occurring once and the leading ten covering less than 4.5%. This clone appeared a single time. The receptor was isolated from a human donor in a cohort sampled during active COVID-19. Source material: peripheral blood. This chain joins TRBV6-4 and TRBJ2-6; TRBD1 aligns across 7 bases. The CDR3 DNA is TGTGCCAGCAGCGTGGGACAGTCTGGGGCCAACGTCCTGACTTTC. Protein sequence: CASSVGQSGANVLTF.